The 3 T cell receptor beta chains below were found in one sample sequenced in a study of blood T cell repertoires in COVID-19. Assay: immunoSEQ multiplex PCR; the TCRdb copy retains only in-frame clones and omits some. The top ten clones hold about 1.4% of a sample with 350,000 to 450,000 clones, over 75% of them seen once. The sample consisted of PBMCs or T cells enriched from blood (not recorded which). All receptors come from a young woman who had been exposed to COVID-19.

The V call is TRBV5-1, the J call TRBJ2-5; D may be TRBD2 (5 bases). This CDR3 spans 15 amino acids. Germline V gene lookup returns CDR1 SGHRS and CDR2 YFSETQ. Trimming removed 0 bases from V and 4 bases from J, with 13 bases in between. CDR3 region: CASSLVGEPRETQYF. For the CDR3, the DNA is TGCGCCAGCAGCTTGGTGGGAGAGCCACGAGAGACCCAGTACTTC.

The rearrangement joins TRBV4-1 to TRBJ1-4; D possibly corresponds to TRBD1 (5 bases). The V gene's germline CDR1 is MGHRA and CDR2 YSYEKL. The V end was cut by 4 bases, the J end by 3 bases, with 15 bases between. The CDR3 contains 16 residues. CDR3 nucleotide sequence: TGCGCCAGCAGCCGGGAAGGAGGGGCGGCTAATGAAAAACTGTTTTTT. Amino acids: CASSREGGAANEKLFF.

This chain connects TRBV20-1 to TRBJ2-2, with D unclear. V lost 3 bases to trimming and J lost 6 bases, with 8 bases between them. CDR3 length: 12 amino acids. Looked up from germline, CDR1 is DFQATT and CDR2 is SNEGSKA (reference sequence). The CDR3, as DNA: TGCAGTGCTAGTGGCCTAGCCGGGGAGCTGTTTTTT. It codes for CSASGLAGELFF.